What follows are 28 T cell receptor beta chains derived from one specimen sequenced in a study of T cells after yellow fever vaccination. One entry per CDR3 protein results from TCRdb running MiXCR on the 5' RACE reads. The sample has some 340,000 distinct CDR3 sequences; about 10% are singletons. Specimen: CD4+ T cells sorted from PBMCs, collected 45 days after the yellow fever booster vaccination. The receptors derive from a man aged 18 to 29 who received the YFV17D yellow fever vaccine.

The chain links TRBV10-3 to TRBJ2-7; 9 nucleotides agree with TRBD1. The CDR3 spans 14 residues. Germline CDR1 reads ENHRY; CDR2 reads SYGVKD. Germline trimming cut 3 bases from V and 4 bases from J; bases unmatched to any gene: 4. CDR3 in DNA: TGTGCCATCAGTGATCAGACAGGGGGGTACGAGCAGTACTTC. Protein product: CAISDQTGGYEQYF.

The chain couples TRBV2 to TRBJ2-1; D may match TRBD1 or TRBD2 (5 bases each). Looked up from germline, CDR1 is SNHLY and CDR2 is FYNNEI. V was pared by 4 bases and J by 0 bases, with 13 bases between. The length of the CDR3 is 16 residues. The CDR3 region has the DNA TGTGCCAGCAGTGCCGGGGCATATAGCTCCTACAATGAGCAGTTCTTC. Translation gives CASSAGAYSSYNEQFF.

This clonotype has ten or more counts. V usage is TRBV20-1 and J usage is TRBJ1-4; TRBD1 might be the D (5 bases). V dropped 0 bases and J dropped 8 bases, with 13 bases sitting between them. Germline V gene lookup returns CDR1 DFQATT and CDR2 SNEGSKA (reference sequence). CDR3 length: 14 residues. The CDR3 coding sequence is TGCAGTGCTAGAGATCCCAGGGTCGAAGAAAAACTGTTTTTT. Protein product: CSARDPRVEEKLFF.

The V and J genes are TRBV24-1 and TRBJ1-1, with D possibly being TRBD1 (5 bases). The CDR3 is 12 amino acids. V dropped 9 bases and J dropped 2 bases, with 9 bases sitting between them. Germline loops: CDR1 KGHDR, CDR2 SFDVKD. The CDR3 region is CATRGVNTEAFF. The DNA of the CDR3 is TGTGCCACCCGGGGGGTTAACACTGAAGCTTTCTTT.

V is TRBV9 and J is TRBJ2-3; D could derive from TRBD1 or TRBD2 (5 bases each). V was pared by 3 bases and J by 3 bases, with 17 bases between. This CDR3 has 16 residues. Germline assignment: CDR1 SGDLS and CDR2 YYNGEE. The CDR3 nucleotides are TGTGCCAGCAGCGATCCCCGGGGTGGGGGAACAGATACGCAGTATTTT. This translates into CASSDPRGGGTDTQYF.

This clonotype was counted only a few times. The chain uses TRBV12-3 or TRBV12-4 and TRBJ1-2; TRBD1 might be the D (5 bases). V was trimmed by 10 bases and J by 0 bases, leaving 15 bases between them. The CDR3 is 14 residues long. The CDR3 region has the DNA TGTGCCACAGGGACTCAGTGGGCTAACTATGGCTACACCTTC. This sequence encodes CATGTQWANYGYTF.

This clonotype was seen at least ten times. The gene calls are TRBV5-1 and TRBJ2-1; weak D call: TRBD2 (6 bases). The CDR3 is 16 residues long. Looked up from germline, CDR1 is SGHRS and CDR2 is YFSETQ. V lost 2 bases and J lost 2, with 14 bases in between. This CDR3 reads CASSFQEGGAYNEQFF. The CDR3 DNA reads as TGCGCCAGCAGCTTTCAGGAGGGTGGGGCCTACAATGAGCAGTTCTTC.

This rearrangement joins TRBV6-6 to TRBJ1-5, with TRBD1 matching 7 bases. This CDR3 is built from 15 residues. Per the germline V gene, CDR1 is MNHNY and CDR2 is SVGAGI (reference sequence). The J segment lost 0 bases and the V segment lost 6 bases, leaving 5 bases of the junction unmatched. This CDR3 is CASSRDSYSNQPQHF. The CDR3 DNA sequence: TGTGCCAGCAGCCGGGACAGTTATAGCAATCAGCCCCAGCATTTT.

The chain has TRBV6-6 and TRBJ2-3; D is undetermined. Germline V gene sequence: CDR1 MNHNY, CDR2 SVGAGI (reference sequence). The CDR3 loop spans 12 amino acids. V gave up 6 bases and J gave up 4 bases, with 8 bases separating them. The CDR3 is CASRLQADTQYF. The CDR3 DNA sequence: TGTGCCAGCAGATTACAAGCAGATACGCAGTATTTT.

Worth noting for this clonotype: At one end the junction does not follow the germline gene, possibly because of a read error. The V call is TRBV2, the J call TRBJ1-1; tentative D call: TRBD1 (5 bases). This CDR3 has 13 amino acids. Germline values: CDR1 SNHLY, CDR2 FYNNEI. The CDR3: CASTETADTQAFF. CDR3 coding DNA: TGTGCCAGCACCGAAACGGCGGACACTCAAGCTTTCTTT.

In this sample, this clonotype turned up many times. The chain recombines TRBV5-1 with TRBJ2-1; D might be TRBD2 (5 bases). V was clipped by 0 bases and J by 9 bases, with 13 bases between them. Germline CDR1 and CDR2: SGHRS and YFSETQ. The CDR3 length is 14 residues. The CDR3 reads CASSLGPFAGEQFF. The CDR3 DNA reads as TGCGCCAGCAGCTTGGGTCCTTTCGCGGGTGAGCAGTTCTTC.

This sequence joins TRBV2 and TRBJ2-7, with D hard to call. The CDR3 extends over 12 amino acids. V lost 6 bases to trimming and J lost 2 bases, with 8 bases between them. Germline V lookup: CDR1 SNHLY, CDR2 FYNNEI. CDR3 residues: CASRVTTYEQYF. The CDR3 nucleotides are TGTGCCAGCAGGGTGACAACCTACGAGCAGTACTTC.

The chain employs TRBV9 and TRBJ2-3, with D possibly called TRBD1 or TRBD2 (5 bases each). Germline CDR1 SGDLS, CDR2 YYNGEE. Deletions cut 9 bases from V and 0 bases from J, with 14 bases between. CDR3 length: 14 residues. The CDR3 DNA is TGTGCCACCGGGGCCGGCACTAGCACAGATACGCAGTATTTT. Translating it yields CATGAGTSTDTQYF.

This clonotype came up a few times. The chain links TRBV4-1 to TRBJ1-5; D may be TRBD1 (6 bases). The germline V and J ends were trimmed by 3 bases and 7 bases, with 19 bases remaining between them. The CDR3 is made up of 16 amino acids. Germline V gives CDR1 MGHRA, CDR2 YSYEKL. The CDR3: CASSQATRGVGQPQHF. CDR3 bases: TGCGCCAGCAGCCAGGCTACTAGGGGGGTCGGACAGCCCCAGCATTTT.

This clonotype was detected ten times or more. This chain uses TRBV29-1 with TRBJ1-1; D remains unclear. Germline V gene sequence: CDR1 SQVTM, CDR2 ANQGSEA. Deletions cut 7 bases from V and 0 bases from J, with 12 bases between. There are 13 residues in the CDR3. Written as DNA, the CDR3 is TGCAGCGGGTATAAGTTGATGAACACTGAAGCTTTCTTT. It is translated as CSGYKLMNTEAFF.

This clonotype has more than one count but fewer than ten. The V gene is TRBV2, the J gene TRBJ2-6; D uncertain. V gave up 10 bases and J gave up 0 bases, with 13 bases separating them. The CDR3 has 15 residues. Germline CDR1 reads SNHLY; CDR2 reads FYNNEI. CDR3: CATSYRASGANVLTF. DNA of the CDR3: TGTGCCACCTCCTATAGGGCCTCTGGGGCCAACGTCCTGACTTTC.

This clonotype has a handful of counts. This sequence joins TRBV20-1 and TRBJ1-2, with 7 bases lining up with TRBD1. There are 12 residues in the CDR3. V lost 7 bases and J lost 1; bases outside the gene matches: 3. Germline assignment: CDR1 DFQATT and CDR2 SNEGSKA (reference sequence). This chain's CDR3 is CSEGALNYGYTF. DNA of the CDR3: TGCAGTGAGGGGGCTCTTAACTATGGCTACACCTTC.

This clonotype was found a few times. This sequence joins TRBV6-6 and TRBJ2-1; 10 bases match TRBD1. J was trimmed by 3 bases and V by 5 bases; bases with no gene match: 4. Per the germline V gene, CDR1 is MNHNY and CDR2 is SVGAGI (reference sequence). This CDR3 contains 15 residues. The CDR3 nucleotides are TGTGCCAGCAGTCGACAGGGGGCGGGCTACAATGAGCAGTTCTTC. This codes for CASSRQGAGYNEQFF.

The chain carries TRBV20-1 and TRBJ2-5; D possibly corresponds to TRBD1 (5 bases). Between the trimmed V and J ends, which lost 0 bases and 1 base, there was a span of 12 bases. Germline lookup yields CDR1 DFQATT and CDR2 SNEGSKA (reference sequence). The CDR3 sequence is 15 residues long. The CDR3 DNA reads TGCAGTGCTAGAGATTGGCCCAGGGCCCAAGAGACCCAGTACTTC. This encodes CSARDWPRAQETQYF.

In this sample, this clonotype turned up a few times. The chain uses TRBV6-2 or TRBV6-3 and TRBJ1-4; D might be TRBD1 (5 bases). The CDR3 loop spans 14 amino acids. Germline V lookup: CDR1 MNHEY, CDR2 SVGEGT. V dropped 11 bases and J dropped 1 base, with 14 bases sitting between them. The CDR3 sequence: CAGGPGGTNEKLFF. CDR3 nucleotide sequence: TGTGCCGGCGGGCCGGGGGGAACTAATGAAAAACTGTTTTTT.

This clonotype was recorded a few times. The rearrangement uses TRBV6-6 and TRBJ2-1; TRBD2 is a possible D gene (6 bases). Trimming took 7 bases from V and 5 from J, leaving 18 bases between them. Germline assignment: CDR1 MNHNY and CDR2 SVGAGI (reference sequence). The CDR3 spans 15 residues. The CDR3 protein is CASINGGSGNNEQFF. The CDR3, as DNA: TGTGCCAGCATCAACGGGGGATCCGGGAACAATGAGCAGTTCTTC.

The sample holds a few counts of this clonotype. CDR3 sequence (DNA): TGTGCCAGCTTTCCCGGGACAGGGATCAACTACGAGCAGTACTTC. Amino acids: CASFPGTGINYEQYF. This chain links TRBV6-1 with TRBJ2-7; 9 nucleotides align to TRBD1. CDR3 size: 15 residues. V shed 8 bases, J shed 3 bases, and the junction held 11 bases outside the gene matches. Germline CDR1 MNHNS, CDR2 SASEGT.

The V gene is TRBV24-1, the J gene TRBJ2-2, with 7 bases aligning to TRBD1. V was pared by 1 base and J by 7 bases, with 5 bases of the junction left unmatched. CDR3 size: 15 residues. Germline V gene sequence: CDR1 KGHDR, CDR2 SFDVKD. In nucleotides, the CDR3 is TGTGCCACCAGTGATTTCGGGCAGGGGGTCGGGGAGCTGTTTTTT. This sequence encodes CATSDFGQGVGELFF.

This clonotype was picked up many times. V usage is TRBV27 and J usage is TRBJ2-2; perhaps TRBD1 as D (6 bases). CDR1 is MNHEY and CDR2 is SMNVEV in the germline V gene (reference sequence). The CDR3 is 17 amino acids. The V gene lost 3 bases and the J gene lost 6 bases, with 20 bases spanning the gap. As DNA, the CDR3 is TGTGCCAGCAGTTTTAGAATAGGGGACAACGGGGCCGGGGAGCTGTTTTTT. This codes for CASSFRIGDNGAGELFF.

CDR3 DNA sequence: TGTGCCAGCAGCAAAAGGGGACAGTTCTCCTACGAGCAGTACGTC. Its protein is CASSKRGQFSYEQYV. The chain is built from TRBV21-1 and TRBJ2-7; the listed D gene, TRBD1, was not tested against the DNA. TRBV21-1 is reported as a pseudogene. The CDR3 is made up of 15 amino acids.

This clonotype was observed at least ten times. The chain uses TRBV5-1 and TRBJ2-3, with D unclear. CDR1 and CDR2 from the germline V gene are SGHRS and YFSETQ. This CDR3 region has 14 residues. V lost 3 bases to trimming and J lost 3 bases, with 11 bases between them. The DNA of the CDR3 is TGCGCCAGCAGCTCTCGGGCAGGAACAGATACGCAGTATTTT. This codes for CASSSRAGTDTQYF.

This chain connects TRBV3-1 to TRBJ2-7; D is perhaps TRBD2 (5 bases). Trimming left V 3 bases short and J 4 bases short, with 13 bases between. Germline CDR1 reads LGHDT; CDR2 reads YNNKEL (reference sequence). The CDR3 is 14 residues long. For the CDR3, the DNA is TGTGCCAGCAGCCAGTTAGCGAGGCCTTACGAGCAGTACTTC. It is translated as CASSQLARPYEQYF.

This clonotype was recorded once. The rearrangement joins TRBV7-2 to TRBJ1-5, with 7 nucleotides matching TRBD1. The ends lost 5 bases at V and 3 bases at J; junction bases unmatched: 4. Germline loops: CDR1 SGHTA, CDR2 FQGNSA. The CDR3 contains 14 residues. The CDR3 sequence is CASSAGGHNQPQHF. Here the CDR3 DNA reads TGTGCCAGCAGCGCAGGGGGACACAATCAGCCCCAGCATTTT.